This T cell receptor (beta chain) derives from a study of CD8 T cells in ankylosing spondylitis. Via MiXCR, TCRdb re-called the 5' RACE reads, giving one row per CDR3 protein. The table includes 390,000 or so distinct CDR3 sequences, 20% to 25% detected once. The germline gives CDR1 SGHNT, CDR2 YENEEA. This CDR3 has 16 amino acids. Trimming stripped 5 bases from V and 0 bases from J, with 15 bases between. Study observations and caveats: It appeared that ankylosing spondylitis blood was characterized by a TCR beta motif of several highly homologous variants.

As concerns this clonotype: Its antigen is not known.

The sample consisted of blood, either unsorted or a sorted T cell fraction (not recorded which). This clonotype originated in a male donor with ankylosing spondylitis. The V call is TRBV11-3, the J call TRBJ2-3, with D possibly matching TRBD2 (6 bases). CDR3 DNA sequence: TGTGCCAGCAGCCCGCGGGACGCGGGGAGCACAGATACGCAGTATTTT. It codes for CASSPRDAGSTDTQYF.